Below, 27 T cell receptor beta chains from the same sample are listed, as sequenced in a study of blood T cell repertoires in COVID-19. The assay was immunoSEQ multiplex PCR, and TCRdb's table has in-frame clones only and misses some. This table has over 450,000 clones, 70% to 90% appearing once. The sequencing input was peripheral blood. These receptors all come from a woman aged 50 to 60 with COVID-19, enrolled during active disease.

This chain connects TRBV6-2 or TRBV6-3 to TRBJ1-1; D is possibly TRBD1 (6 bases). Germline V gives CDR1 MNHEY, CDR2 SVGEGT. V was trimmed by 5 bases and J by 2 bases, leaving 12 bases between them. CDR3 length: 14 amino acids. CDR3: CASSGQPTNTEAFF. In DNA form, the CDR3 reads TGTGCCAGCAGTGGACAGCCAACAAACACTGAAGCTTTCTTT.

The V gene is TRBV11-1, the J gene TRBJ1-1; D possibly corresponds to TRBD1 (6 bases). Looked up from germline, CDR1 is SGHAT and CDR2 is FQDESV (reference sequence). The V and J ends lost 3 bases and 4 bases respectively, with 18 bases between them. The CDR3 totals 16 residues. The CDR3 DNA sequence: TGTGCCAGCAGCTTGTTAGGGGGGGGCGCGCCCACTGAAGCTTTCTTT. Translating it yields CASSLLGGGAPTEAFF. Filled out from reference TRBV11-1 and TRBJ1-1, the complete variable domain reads EAEVAQSPRYKITEKSQAVAFWCDPISGHATLYWYRQILGQGPELLVQFQDESVVDDSQLPKDRFSAERLKGVDSTLKIQPAELGDSAMYLCASSLLGGGAPTEAFFGQGTRLTVV.

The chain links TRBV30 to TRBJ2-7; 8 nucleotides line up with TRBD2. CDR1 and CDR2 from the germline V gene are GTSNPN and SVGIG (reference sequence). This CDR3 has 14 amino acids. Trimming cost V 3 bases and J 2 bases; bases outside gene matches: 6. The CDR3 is CAWSLGGAAYEQYF. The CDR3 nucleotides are TGTGCCTGGAGCCTCGGGGGGGCGGCCTACGAGCAGTACTTC.

The CDR3 sequence is CASSRGPGGGSYEQYF. CDR3 nucleotides: TGTGCCAGCAGCCGGGGTCCGGGAGGGGGCTCCTACGAGCAGTACTTC. The chain is built from TRBV7-6 and TRBJ2-7, with 8 nucleotides matching TRBD2. The V gene end was trimmed by 5 bases and the J gene end by 0 bases; junction bases not matched to a gene: 9. CDR3 length equals 16 residues. The germline V gene encodes CDR1 SGHVS and CDR2 FNYEAQ.

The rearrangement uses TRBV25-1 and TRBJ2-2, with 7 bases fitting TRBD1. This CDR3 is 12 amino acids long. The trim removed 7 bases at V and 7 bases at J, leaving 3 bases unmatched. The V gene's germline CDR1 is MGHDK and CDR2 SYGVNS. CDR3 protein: CASTGGIGELFF. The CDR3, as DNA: TGTGCCAGCACAGGGGGAATCGGGGAGCTGTTTTTT.

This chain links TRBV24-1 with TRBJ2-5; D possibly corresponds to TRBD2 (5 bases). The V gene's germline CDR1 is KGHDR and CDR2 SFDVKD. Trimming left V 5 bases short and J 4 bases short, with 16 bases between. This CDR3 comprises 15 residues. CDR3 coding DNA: TGTGCCACCAGTGCTCGAGAGGGTTTGGGAGAGACCCAGTACTTC. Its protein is CATSAREGLGETQYF.

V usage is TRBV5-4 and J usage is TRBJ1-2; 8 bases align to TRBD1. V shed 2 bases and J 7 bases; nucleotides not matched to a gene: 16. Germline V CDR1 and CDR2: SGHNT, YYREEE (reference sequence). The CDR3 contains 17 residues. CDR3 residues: CASSFPIAGGALGGYTF. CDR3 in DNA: TGTGCCAGCAGCTTCCCAATCGCAGGGGGCGCATTGGGTGGCTACACCTTC. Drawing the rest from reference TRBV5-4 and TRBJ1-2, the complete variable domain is ETGVTQSPTHLIKTRGQQVTLRCSSQSGHNTVSWYQQALGQGPQFIFQYYREEENGRGNFPPRFSGLQFPNYSSELNVNALELDDSALYLCASSFPIAGGALGGYTFGSGTRLTVV.

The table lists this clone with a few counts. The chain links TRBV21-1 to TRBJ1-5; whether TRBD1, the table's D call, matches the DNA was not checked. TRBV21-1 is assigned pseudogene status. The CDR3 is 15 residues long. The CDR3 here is CASSPITGGNQPQHF. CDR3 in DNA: TGTGCCAGCAGCCCCATAACAGGGGGAAATCAGCCCCAGCATTTT.

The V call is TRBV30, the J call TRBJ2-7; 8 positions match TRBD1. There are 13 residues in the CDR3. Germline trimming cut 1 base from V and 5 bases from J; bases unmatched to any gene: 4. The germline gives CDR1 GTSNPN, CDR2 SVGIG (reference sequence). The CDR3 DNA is TGTGCCTGGAGTGGCCAGGGGGCTAACGAGCAGTACTTC. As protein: CAWSGQGANEQYF.

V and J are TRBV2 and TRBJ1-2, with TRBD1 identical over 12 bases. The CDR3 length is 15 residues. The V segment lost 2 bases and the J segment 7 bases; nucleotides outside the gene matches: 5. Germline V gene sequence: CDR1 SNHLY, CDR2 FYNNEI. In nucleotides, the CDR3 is TGTGCCAGCAGTGAATTGGGACAGGGGGCGGGTGGCTACACCTTC. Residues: CASSELGQGAGGYTF.

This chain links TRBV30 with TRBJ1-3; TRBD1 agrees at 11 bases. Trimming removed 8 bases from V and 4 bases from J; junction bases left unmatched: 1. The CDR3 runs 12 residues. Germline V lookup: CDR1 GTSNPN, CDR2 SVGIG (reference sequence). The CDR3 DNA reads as TGTGCCGGGACAGGGGGAGGAAACACCATATATTTT. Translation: CAGTGGGNTIYF.

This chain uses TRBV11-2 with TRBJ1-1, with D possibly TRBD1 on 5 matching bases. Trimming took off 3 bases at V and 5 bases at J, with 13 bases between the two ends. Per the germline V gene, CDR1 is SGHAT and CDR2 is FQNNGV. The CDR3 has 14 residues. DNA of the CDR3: TGTGCCAGCAGCTTTGGGGGGGACCTAACTGAAGCTTTCTTT. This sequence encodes CASSFGGDLTEAFF.

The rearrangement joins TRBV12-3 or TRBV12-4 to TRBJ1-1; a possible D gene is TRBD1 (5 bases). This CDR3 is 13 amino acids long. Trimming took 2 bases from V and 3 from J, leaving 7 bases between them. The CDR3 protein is CASSLRQHTEAFF. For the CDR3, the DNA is TGTGCCAGCAGTTTAAGACAGCACACTGAAGCTTTCTTT.

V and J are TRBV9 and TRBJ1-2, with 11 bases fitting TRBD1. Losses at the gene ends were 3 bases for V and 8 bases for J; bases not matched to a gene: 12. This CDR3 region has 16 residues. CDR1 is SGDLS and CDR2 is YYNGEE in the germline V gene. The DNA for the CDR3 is TGTGCCAGCAGCGAGCCGGACAGGGGGCCTCTATACGGCTACACCTTC. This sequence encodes CASSEPDRGPLYGYTF.

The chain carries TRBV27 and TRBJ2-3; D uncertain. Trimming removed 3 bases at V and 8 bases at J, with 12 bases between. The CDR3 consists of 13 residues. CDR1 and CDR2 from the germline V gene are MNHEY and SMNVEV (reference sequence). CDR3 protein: CASSLDRAGTQYF. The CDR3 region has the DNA TGTGCCAGCAGTTTGGATCGTGCAGGTACGCAGTATTTT.

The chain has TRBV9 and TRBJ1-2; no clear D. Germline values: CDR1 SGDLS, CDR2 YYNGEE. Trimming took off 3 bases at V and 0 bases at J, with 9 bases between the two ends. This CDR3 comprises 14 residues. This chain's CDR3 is CASSGSSANYGYTF. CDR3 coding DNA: TGTGCCAGCAGCGGTTCGTCGGCTAACTATGGCTACACCTTC.

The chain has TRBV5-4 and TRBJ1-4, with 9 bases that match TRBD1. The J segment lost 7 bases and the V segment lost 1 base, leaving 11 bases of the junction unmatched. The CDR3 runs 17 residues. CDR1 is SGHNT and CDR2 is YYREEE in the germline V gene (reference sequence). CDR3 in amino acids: CASSLFTPGQGREKLFF. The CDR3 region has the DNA TGTGCCAGCAGCTTGTTTACCCCGGGACAGGGACGTGAAAAACTGTTTTTT.

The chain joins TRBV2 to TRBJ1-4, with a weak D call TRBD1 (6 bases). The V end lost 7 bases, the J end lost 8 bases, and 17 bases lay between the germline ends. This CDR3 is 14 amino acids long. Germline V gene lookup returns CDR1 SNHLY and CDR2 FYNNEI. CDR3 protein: CASIETGRLEKLFF. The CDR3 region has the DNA TGTGCCAGCATTGAGACAGGACGTTTAGAAAAACTGTTTTTT.

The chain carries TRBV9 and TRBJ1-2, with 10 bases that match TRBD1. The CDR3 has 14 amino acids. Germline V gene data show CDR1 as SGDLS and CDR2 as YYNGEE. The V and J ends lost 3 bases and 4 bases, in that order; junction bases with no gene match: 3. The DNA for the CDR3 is TGTGCCAGCAGCGAAGGACAGGGGGGCTATGGCTACACCTTC. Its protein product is CASSEGQGGYGYTF.

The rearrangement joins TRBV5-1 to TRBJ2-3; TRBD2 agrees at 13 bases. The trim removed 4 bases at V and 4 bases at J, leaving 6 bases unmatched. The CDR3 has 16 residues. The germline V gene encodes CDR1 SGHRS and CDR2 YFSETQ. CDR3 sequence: CASSQGLAGRADTQYF. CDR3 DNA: TGCGCCAGCAGCCAGGGACTAGCGGGAAGGGCAGATACGCAGTATTTT.

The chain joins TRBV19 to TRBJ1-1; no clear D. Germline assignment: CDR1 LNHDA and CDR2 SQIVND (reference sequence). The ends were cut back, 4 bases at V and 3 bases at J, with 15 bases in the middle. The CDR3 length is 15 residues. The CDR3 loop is CASSNPGSKDTEAFF. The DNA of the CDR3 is TGTGCCAGTAGTAACCCGGGAAGTAAGGACACTGAAGCTTTCTTT.

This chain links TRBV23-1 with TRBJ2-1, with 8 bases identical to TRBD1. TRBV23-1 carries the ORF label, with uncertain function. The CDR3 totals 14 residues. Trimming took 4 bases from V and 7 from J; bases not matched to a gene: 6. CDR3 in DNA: TGCGCCAGCAGTCGTGCAGGACAGGGAAATGAGCAGTTCTTC. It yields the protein CASSRAGQGNEQFF.

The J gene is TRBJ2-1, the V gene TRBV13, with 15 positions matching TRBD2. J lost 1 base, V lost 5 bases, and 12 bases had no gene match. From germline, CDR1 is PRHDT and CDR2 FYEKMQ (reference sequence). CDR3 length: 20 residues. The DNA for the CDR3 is TGTGCCAGCAGCGGACAGACGGGACTAGCGGGGGGTTTTTCCTACAATGAGCAGTTCTTC. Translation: CASSGQTGLAGGFSYNEQFF.

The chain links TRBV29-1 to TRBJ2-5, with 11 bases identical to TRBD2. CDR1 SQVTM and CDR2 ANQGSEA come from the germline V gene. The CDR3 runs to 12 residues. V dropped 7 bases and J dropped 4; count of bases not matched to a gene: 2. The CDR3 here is CSEGTSGETQYF. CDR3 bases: TGCAGCGAAGGGACTAGCGGAGAGACCCAGTACTTC.

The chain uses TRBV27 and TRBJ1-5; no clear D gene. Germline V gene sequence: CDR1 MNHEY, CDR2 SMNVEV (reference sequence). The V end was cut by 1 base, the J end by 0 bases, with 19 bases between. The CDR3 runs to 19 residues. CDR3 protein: CASSLFWPPTDYSNQPQHF. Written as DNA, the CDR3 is TGTGCCAGCAGTTTATTCTGGCCACCCACCGATTATAGCAATCAGCCCCAGCATTTT.

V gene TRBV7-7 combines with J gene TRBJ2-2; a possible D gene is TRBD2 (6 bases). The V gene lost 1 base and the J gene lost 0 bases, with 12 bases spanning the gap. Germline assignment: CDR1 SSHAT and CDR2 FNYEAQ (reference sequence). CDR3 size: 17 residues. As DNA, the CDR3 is TGTGCCAGCAGCTTAGGGGCGGCTAGCGCGAACACCGGGGAGCTGTTTTTT. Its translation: CASSLGAASANTGELFF.

The CDR3 DNA follows: TGTGCCAGCAGCCCGGGACAGGGAAGGGCAGATACGCAGTATTTT. Its protein product is CASSPGQGRADTQYF. The chain links TRBV7-7 to TRBJ2-3; 9 bases are a match to TRBD1. CDR3 length: 15 residues. The trim removed 5 bases at V and 4 bases at J, leaving 7 bases unmatched. CDR1 and CDR2 (germline): SSHAT, FNYEAQ (reference sequence).